What follows are 21 T cell receptor beta chains derived from one specimen sequenced in a study of metastatic and nonmetastatic thyroid tumors. Through MiXCR, TCRdb re-clonotyped the PCR reads. The repertoire holds roughly 25,000 clones, with over 10% as singletons. Patients had received no treatment of any kind before thyroid surgery. The sequenced sample was blood. The receptor set was obtained from a female donor with papillary thyroid cancer or a benign thyroid nodule (not recorded which). Some clones in this sample may be carry-over from other donors' samples.

This rearrangement joins TRBV30 to TRBJ1-1; TRBD1 matches 11 bases. V trimming: 2 bases; J trimming: 4 bases; junction bases outside the gene matches: 3. Germline V lookup: CDR1 GTSNPN, CDR2 SVGIG (reference sequence). The CDR3 runs 14 residues. Here the CDR3 reads CAWSTGTGGTEAFF. CDR3 sequence (DNA): TGTGCCTGGAGTACCGGGACAGGGGGCACTGAAGCTTTCTTT. The full variable domain, in which reference TRBV30 and TRBJ1-1 provide the parts outside the CDR3, is SQTIHQWPATLVQPVGSPLSLECTVEGTSNPNLYWYRQAAGRGLQLLFYSVGIGQISSEVPQNLSASRPQDRQFILSSKKLLLSDSGFYLCAWSTGTGGTEAFFGQGTRLTVV.

The J gene is TRBJ2-1, the V gene TRBV24-1, with TRBD2 matching over 10 bases. CDR3 size: 17 residues. Germline lookup yields CDR1 KGHDR and CDR2 SFDVKD. V trimming: 1 base; J trimming: 7 bases; junction bases outside the gene matches: 9. This CDR3 is CATSDFQREGWGNEQFF. DNA of the CDR3: TGTGCCACCAGTGATTTTCAGCGGGAGGGCTGGGGGAATGAGCAGTTCTTC.

This clone was recorded at least ten times. The gene calls are TRBV5-4 and TRBJ1-1; tentative D call: TRBD1 (6 bases). The germline CDR1 and CDR2 sequences are SGHNT and YYREEE (reference sequence). The CDR3 length is 17 residues. V shed 2 bases and J shed 1 base, with 18 bases lying between them. In DNA form, the CDR3 reads TGTGCCAGCAGCTTACCCCCGCGGGGGGCGGGGAACACTGAAGCTTTCTTT. This translates into CASSLPPRGAGNTEAFF.

This clone was seen a few times. The chain couples TRBV28 to TRBJ1-5; maybe TRBD1 (5 bases). The CDR3 extends over 14 amino acids. The germline V and J ends were trimmed by 7 bases and 1 base, with 11 bases remaining between them. Looked up from germline, CDR1 is MDHEN and CDR2 is SYDVKM. The CDR3 region has the DNA TGTGCCAGCACCCTAAGGACAAGCAATCAGCCCCAGCATTTT. It specifies CASTLRTSNQPQHF.

This clone was counted ten times or more. The chain recombines TRBV12-3 or TRBV12-4 with TRBJ2-2; no firm D call. Trimming stripped 7 bases from V and 0 bases from J, with 12 bases between. The CDR3 has 15 amino acids. In nucleotides, the CDR3 is TGTGCCAGCACTAGGAATCCCCCGAACACCGGGGAGCTGTTTTTT. Its protein product is CASTRNPPNTGELFF.

This clone was recorded a few times. The chain combines TRBV6-1 with TRBJ2-3; TRBD1 aligns across 7 bases. CDR3 size: 14 residues. Germline CDR1 reads MNHNS; CDR2 reads SASEGT. The junction had 3 bases not matched to a gene; V was cut back by 4 bases and J by 2 bases. The CDR3 sequence: CASSVGQFTDTQYF. The CDR3 DNA reads as TGTGCCAGCAGTGTGGGACAGTTCACAGATACGCAGTATTTT.

This clone has a count of ten or more. The genes are TRBV20-1 and TRBJ2-7; TRBD2 aligns across 10 bases. This CDR3 region has 14 residues. The germline CDR1 and CDR2 sequences are DFQATT and SNEGSKA (reference sequence). J gave up 3 bases and V 1 base, and 3 bases lay outside the gene matches. CDR3 nucleotides: TGCAGTGCTAGAGGACTAGCGGGCCACTACGAGCAGTACTTC. Translating gives CSARGLAGHYEQYF.

The sample holds many counts of this clone. V and J are TRBV11-2 and TRBJ2-1; maybe TRBD2 (5 bases). There are 17 residues in the CDR3. The germline V and J ends were trimmed by 5 bases and 2 bases, with 19 bases remaining between them. Germline CDR1 SGHAT, CDR2 FQNNGV. CDR3 coding DNA: TGTGCCAGCAGCCAGTTTAAGGGAGCGGCTACCTACAATGAGCAGTTCTTC. This codes for CASSQFKGAATYNEQFF.

This clone qualifies as medium-sized. The gene calls are TRBV18 and TRBJ2-1; maybe TRBD2 (5 bases). The CDR3 consists of 13 residues. Germline V gene sequence: CDR1 KGHSH, CDR2 LQKENI. Trimming left V 4 bases short and J 7 bases short, with 11 bases between. The CDR3 DNA follows: TGTGCCAGCTCACTTTTGCCGGGGAATGAGCAGTTCTTC. This translates into CASSLLPGNEQFF. Using reference TRBV18 and TRBJ2-1 for the parts outside the CDR3, the full variable domain is NAGVMQNPRHLVRRRGQEARLRCSPMKGHSHVYWYRQLPEEGLKFMVYLQKENIIDESGMPKERFSAEFPKEGPSILRIQQVVRGDSAAYFCASSLLPGNEQFFGPGTRLTVL.

This clone was counted a few times. The chain is built from TRBV6-1 and TRBJ1-1; a weak D match, TRBD1 (5 bases). Germline CDR1 MNHNS, CDR2 SASEGT. The germline V and J ends were trimmed by 6 bases and 1 base, with 12 bases remaining between them. This CDR3 contains 14 residues. Here the CDR3 DNA reads TGTGCCAGCAGATTCGACAGATGGAACACTGAAGCTTTCTTT. Its protein product is CASRFDRWNTEAFF.

The V call is TRBV18, the J call TRBJ2-7; D gene uncertain. The CDR3 covers 15 residues. V lost 2 bases, J lost 5 bases, and 16 bases lay in between. Germline V gene sequence: CDR1 KGHSH, CDR2 LQKENI. CDR3: CASSPNNSPSNEQYF. The CDR3 region has the DNA TGTGCCAGCTCACCAAATAACAGCCCCTCGAACGAGCAGTACTTC.

Ten or more counts support this clone. The chain carries TRBV6-5 and TRBJ2-6; D could derive from TRBD1 or TRBD2 (5 bases each). Per germline, CDR1 MNHEY and CDR2 SVGAGI. Trimming cost V 2 bases and J 0 bases, with 8 bases left between them. The CDR3 totals 16 residues. This CDR3 is CASSYGGTSGANVLTF. CDR3 coding DNA: TGTGCCAGCAGTTACGGGGGAACCTCTGGGGCCAACGTCCTGACTTTC.

The gene calls are TRBV19 and TRBJ2-7; tentatively, D is TRBD2 (5 bases). This CDR3 has 14 residues. Germline-derived CDR1 and CDR2 are LNHDA and SQIVND (reference sequence). Trimming left V 5 bases short and J 3 bases short, with 14 bases between. This chain's CDR3 is CASSLAFRGYEQYF. DNA of the CDR3: TGTGCCAGTAGTCTAGCATTTAGAGGCTACGAGCAGTACTTC.

By share, this clone counts as medium-sized. The gene calls are TRBV10-3 and TRBJ2-5; D uncertain. Germline CDR1 and CDR2: ENHRY and SYGVKD. The V gene lost 3 bases and the J gene lost 0 bases, with 5 bases spanning the gap. The CDR3 spans 13 residues. Here the CDR3 DNA reads TGTGCCATCAGTGACGGGTACCAAGAGACCCAGTACTTC. Protein: CAISDGYQETQYF.

There are many counts of this clone. V and J are TRBV11-2 and TRBJ1-6; no definite D call. V dropped 0 bases and J dropped 14 bases, with 14 bases sitting between them. Germline-derived CDR1 and CDR2 are SGHAT and FQNNGV. CDR3 length: 14 amino acids. The CDR3 is CASSLDGSGRSLHF. In DNA, the CDR3 is TGTGCCAGCAGCTTAGATGGTAGCGGCAGATCCCTCCACTTT.

This clone was recorded at least ten times. The rearrangement links TRBV29-1 to TRBJ2-2; D ambiguous. The germline V gene has CDR1 SQVTM and CDR2 ANQGSEA. The CDR3 loop spans 13 amino acids. The V gene lost 4 bases and the J gene lost 0 bases, with 6 bases spanning the gap. The CDR3 DNA reads as TGCAGCGTTGTTGTTGCGAACACCGGGGAGCTGTTTTTT. Residues: CSVVVANTGELFF.

This clone has at least ten counts. The chain links TRBV9 to TRBJ2-2; D is ambiguous. Germline loops: CDR1 SGDLS, CDR2 YYNGEE. V dropped 4 bases and J dropped 0 bases, with 13 bases sitting between them. This CDR3 spans 16 amino acids. DNA of the CDR3: TGTGCCAGCAGCCCGGCCCGCGGTCCGAACACCGGGGAGCTGTTTTTT. This sequence encodes CASSPARGPNTGELFF.

This clone was counted at least ten times. The gene calls are TRBV12-3 or TRBV12-4 and TRBJ1-2; D uncertain. The V gene lost 8 bases and the J gene lost 2 bases, with 9 bases spanning the gap. CDR3 length: 12 amino acids. Written as DNA, the CDR3 is TGTGCCAGCCTCCGGCGGAACTATGGCTACACCTTC. Its protein product is CASLRRNYGYTF.

This clone was counted a few times. Because the CDR3 is missing its conserved closing phenylalanine or tryptophan, this is likely a read error. The limits of the CDR3 on the DNA are not certain, so only TCRdb's listed CDR3 is given. V is TRBV14 and J is TRBJ2-4. The CDR3 spans 8 amino acids, including both terminal residues. CDR1 and CDR2 from the germline V gene are SGHDN and FVKESK. CDR3: CASSQSQS.

The chain employs TRBV5-1 and TRBJ2-3, with D unresolved. Germline CDR1 SGHRS, CDR2 YFSETQ. V lost 0 bases to trimming and J lost 0 bases, with 5 bases between them. The CDR3 is 14 amino acids. CDR3 in amino acids: CASSLGASTDTQYF. As DNA, the CDR3 is TGCGCCAGCAGCTTGGGAGCGAGCACAGATACGCAGTATTTT.

This clone is labeled as medium-sized. This chain uses TRBV24-1 with TRBJ2-7; tentative D call: TRBD2 (6 bases). The CDR3 covers 13 residues. Germline V gene data show CDR1 as KGHDR and CDR2 as SFDVKD. V lost 2 bases, J lost 5 bases, and 9 bases lay in between. The CDR3, as DNA: TGTGCCACCAGTGATTCCTCGGGGGACGAGCAGTACTTC. It is translated as CATSDSSGDEQYF.